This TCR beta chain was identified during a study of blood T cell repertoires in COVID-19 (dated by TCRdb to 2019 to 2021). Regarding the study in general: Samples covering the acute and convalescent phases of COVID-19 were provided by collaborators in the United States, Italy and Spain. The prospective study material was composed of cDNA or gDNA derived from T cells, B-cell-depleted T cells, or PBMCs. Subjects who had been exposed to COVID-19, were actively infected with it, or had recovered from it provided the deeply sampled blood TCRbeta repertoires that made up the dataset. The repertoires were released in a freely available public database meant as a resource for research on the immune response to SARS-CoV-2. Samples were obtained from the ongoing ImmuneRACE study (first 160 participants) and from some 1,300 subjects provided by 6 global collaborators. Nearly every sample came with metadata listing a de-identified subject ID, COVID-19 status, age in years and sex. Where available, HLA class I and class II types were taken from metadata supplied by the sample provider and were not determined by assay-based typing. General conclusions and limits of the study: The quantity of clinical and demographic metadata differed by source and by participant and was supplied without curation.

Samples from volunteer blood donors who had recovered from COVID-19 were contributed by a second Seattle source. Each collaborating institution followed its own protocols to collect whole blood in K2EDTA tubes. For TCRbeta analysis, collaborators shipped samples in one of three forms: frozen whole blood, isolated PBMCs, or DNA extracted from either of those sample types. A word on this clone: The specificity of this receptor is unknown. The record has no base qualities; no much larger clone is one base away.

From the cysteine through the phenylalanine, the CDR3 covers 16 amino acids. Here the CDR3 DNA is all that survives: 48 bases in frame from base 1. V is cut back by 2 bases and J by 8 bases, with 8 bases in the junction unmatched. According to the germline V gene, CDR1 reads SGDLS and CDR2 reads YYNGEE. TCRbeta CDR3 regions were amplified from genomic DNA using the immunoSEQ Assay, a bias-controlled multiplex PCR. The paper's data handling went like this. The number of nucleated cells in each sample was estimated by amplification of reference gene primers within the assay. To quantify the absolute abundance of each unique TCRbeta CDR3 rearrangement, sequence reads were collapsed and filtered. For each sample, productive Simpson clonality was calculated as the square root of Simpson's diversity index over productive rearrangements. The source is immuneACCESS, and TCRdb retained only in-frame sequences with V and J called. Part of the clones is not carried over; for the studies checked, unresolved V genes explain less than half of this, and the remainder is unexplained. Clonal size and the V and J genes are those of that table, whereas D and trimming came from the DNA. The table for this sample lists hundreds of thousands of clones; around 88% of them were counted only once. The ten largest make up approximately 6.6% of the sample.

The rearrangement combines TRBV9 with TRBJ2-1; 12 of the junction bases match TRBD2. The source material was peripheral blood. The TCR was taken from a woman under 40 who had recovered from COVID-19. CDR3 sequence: CASSVLAGGPWDEQFF. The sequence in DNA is TGTGCCAGCAGCGTCCTAGCGGGGGGGCCTTGGGATGAGCAGTTCTTC. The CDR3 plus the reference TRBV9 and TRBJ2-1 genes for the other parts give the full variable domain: DSGVTQTPKHLITATGQRVTLRCSPRSGDLSVYWYQQSLDQGLQFLIQYYNGEERAKGNILERFSAQQFPDLHSELNLSSLELGDSALYFCASSVLAGGPWDEQFFGPGTRLTVL.